This T cell receptor (beta chain) was captured in a study of OX40 agonist ivuxolimab in advanced cancers. Findings and limits, study-wide: Low normalized T-cell clonal expansion also characterized some of the nonresponders.

Clones were sequenced by immunoSEQ multiplex PCR, and TCRdb holds only the in-frame ones, with some missing. The data hold about 65,000 clones, with around nine tenths observed a single time. V dropped 4 bases and J dropped 7 bases, with 17 bases sitting between them. CDR1 is SGHDN, CDR2 FVKESK, per germline. The CDR3 sequence is 14 residues long. Worth noting for this clone: The antigen is not known.

The rearrangement joins TRBV14 to TRBJ2-7, with D perhaps matching TRBD1 (5 bases). The source of this sequence is an adult with an advanced solid tumor such as melanoma, head and neck, liver or kidney cancer. The sample here was CD4+ or CD8+ T cells sorted from blood, taken in a trial of the OX40 agonist ivuxolimab. The DNA of the CDR3 is TGTGCCAGCAGCCCCAGGGTGAAGAGTGGTGAGCAGTACTTC. Translated: CASSPRVKSGEQYF.